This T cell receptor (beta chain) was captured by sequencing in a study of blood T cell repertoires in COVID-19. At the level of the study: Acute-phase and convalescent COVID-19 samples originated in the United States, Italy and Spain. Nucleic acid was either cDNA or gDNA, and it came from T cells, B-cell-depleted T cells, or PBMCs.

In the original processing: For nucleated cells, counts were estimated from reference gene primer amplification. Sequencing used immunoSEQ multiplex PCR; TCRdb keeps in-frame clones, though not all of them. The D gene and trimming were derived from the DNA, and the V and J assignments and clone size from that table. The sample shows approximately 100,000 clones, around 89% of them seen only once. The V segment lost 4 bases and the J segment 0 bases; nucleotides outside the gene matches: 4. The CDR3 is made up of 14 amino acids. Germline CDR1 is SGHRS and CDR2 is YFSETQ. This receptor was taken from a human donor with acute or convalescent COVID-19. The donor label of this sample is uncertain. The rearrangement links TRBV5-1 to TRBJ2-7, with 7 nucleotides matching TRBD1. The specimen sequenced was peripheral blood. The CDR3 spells CASSRQGSSYEQYF. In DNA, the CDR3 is TGCGCCAGCAGCCGACAGGGAAGCTCCTACGAGCAGTACTTC.